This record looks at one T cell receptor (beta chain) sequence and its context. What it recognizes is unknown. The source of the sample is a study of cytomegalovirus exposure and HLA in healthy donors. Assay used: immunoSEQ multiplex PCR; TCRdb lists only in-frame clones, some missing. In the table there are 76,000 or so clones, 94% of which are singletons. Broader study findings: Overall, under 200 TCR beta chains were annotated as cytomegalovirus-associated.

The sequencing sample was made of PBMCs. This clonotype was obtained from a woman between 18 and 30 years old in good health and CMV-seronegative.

CDR3 coding DNA: TGTGCCAGCAGCTTGGAAGGTAGCGGGCTCAGCACAGATACGCAGTATTTT. Translation gives CASSLEGSGLSTDTQYF. V is TRBV5-6 and J is TRBJ2-3; 7 nucleotides match TRBD2. J lost 0 bases, V lost 0 bases, and 7 bases had no gene match. CDR3 length equals 17 residues. The germline V gene encodes CDR1 SGHDT and CDR2 YYEEEE. Combining the CDR3 with reference TRBV5-6 and TRBJ2-3 gives the whole variable domain DAGVTQSPTHLIKTRGQQVTLRCSPKSGHDTVSWYQQALGQGPQFIFQYYEEEERQRGNFPDRFSGHQFPNYSSELNVNALLLGDSALYLCASSLEGSGLSTDTQYFGPGTRLTVL.